Listed below are T cell receptor beta chains from one sample, sequenced in a study of long-term antiretroviral therapy in people with HIV. Sequencing was performed with immunoSEQ multiplex PCR; in TCRdb, only in-frame clones are kept and a portion is missing. The table lists approximately 23,000 clones, roughly four fifths of them singletons. Source: unsorted PBMCs, taken 1.5 years after starting antiretroviral therapy. These TCRs come from a man aged 25 to 40 with HIV. CDR3s include the opening cysteine and the closing phenylalanine or tryptophan. A D gene is named only where the DNA matches it firmly. Only some rows state a clone size, as once, few, many or a class for expanded clones.

j_gene	abundance	d_gene	v_gene	CDR3nt	CDR3aa
TRBJ2-7	-	-	TRBV21-1	TGTGCCAGCAGCAAAGTTAATGCGGGCCAACTCTCCTACGAGCAGTACTTC	CASSKVNAGQLSYEQYF
TRBJ2-7	-	-	TRBV28	TGTGCCAGCAGTTTATCCTCCGGGGAGGCCTACGAGCAGTACTTC	CASSLSSGEAYEQYF
TRBJ2-5	once	-	TRBV18	TGTGCCAGCTCACTTTACCCTCAAGAGACCCAGTACTTC	CASSLYPQETQYF
TRBJ1-1	-	TRBD1	TRBV10-3	TGTGCCTCCAGGGGGCGGAACACTGAAGCTTTCTTT	CASRGRNTEAFF
TRBJ2-7	-	TRBD1	TRBV27	TGTGCCAGCAGTTTCCCCGGACAGGGGAACGAGCAGTACTTC	CASSFPGQGNEQYF
TRBJ2-2	-	-	TRBV27	TGTGCCAGCGGCTTAAGGGGGAGGGGGAACACCGGGGAGCTGTTTTTT	CASGLRGRGNTGELFF
TRBJ1-2	-	TRBD1	TRBV9	TGTGCCAGCAGCCGGGACAGGGGATATGGCTACACCTTC	CASSRDRGYGYTF
TRBJ2-7	-	TRBD2	TRBV7-2	TGTGCCAGCAGCTTGGCTAGCGGGAGCGCTGACGAGCAGTACTTC	CASSLASGSADEQYF
TRBJ1-4	-	TRBD1	TRBV7-2	TGTGCCAGCAGCTCCGGGAGGGGGCATGAAAAACTGTTTTTT	CASSSGRGHEKLFF
TRBJ1-1	-	-	TRBV29-1	TGCAGTGCTATTGTGTGGGCCATGAACACTGAAGCTTTCTTT	CSAIVWAMNTEAFF
TRBJ2-7	-	-	TRBV7-9	TGTGCCAGCAGCTTAGACGGGGACTTCTACGAGCAGTACTTC	CASSLDGDFYEQYF
TRBJ2-7	once	TRBD1	TRBV27	TGTGCCAGCAGTTTAGGGGGGAGGGGACAGGGGGCCGTATCATCAGCCTACGAGCAGTACTTC	CASSLGGRGQGAVSSAYEQYF
TRBJ1-2	-	-	TRBV5-1	TGCGCCAGCAGCTTGGACCAATATGGCTACACCTTC	CASSLDQYGYTF
TRBJ2-3	-	TRBD1	TRBV6-1	TGTGCCAGCAGTCTCTGGACAGGACTCACAGATACGCAGTATTTT	CASSLWTGLTDTQYF